This TCR beta chain was retrieved from a study of cytomegalovirus exposure and HLA in healthy donors. Study overall: An earlier analysis identified more than 90 million unique TCR beta sequences in 150 million to 200 million T cells.

Regarding the study as a whole: An analysis was carried out at a later point. It showed that HLA-associated TCR beta chains were more clonally expanded than equally common non-associated chains.

On this clone: The target antigen is unknown.

With 60 Vbeta and 13 Jbeta primers, the PCR was carried out. Only in-frame clones appear in the TCRdb table, and some are missing; sequencing was by immunoSEQ multiplex PCR. This table lists 100,000 to 150,000 clones. Looked up from germline, CDR1 is MGHRA and CDR2 is YSYEKL. This CDR3 has 13 residues. V lost 5 bases and J 5 bases, leaving 10 bases between the germline ends. Sample: PBMCs. The sequence derives from a man in his late teens or twenties in good health and CMV-seronegative. The chain couples TRBV4-1 to TRBJ2-1; D possibly corresponds to TRBD1 (6 bases). This CDR3 reads CASSTRTDNEQFF. The CDR3 DNA follows: TGCGCCAGCAGCACCCGGACAGACAATGAGCAGTTCTTC.